This entry is about one T cell receptor beta chain. Use of 60 Vbeta and 13 Jbeta primers characterized the PCR. Some clones are missing from TCRdb's copy, which holds only in-frame ones; the method was immunoSEQ multiplex PCR. Here the sample spans roughly 130,000 clones, approximately 80% being singletons. These data come from a study of cytomegalovirus exposure and HLA in healthy donors. The receptor was isolated from a male donor in good health and CMV-seropositive. What was sequenced was PBMCs.

CDR3 nucleotide sequence: TGTGCCAGCAGCTTACCACGGGACAGGGGGGGCAATCAGCCCCAGCATTTT. Its translation is CASSLPRDRGGNQPQHF. The chain couples TRBV5-4 to TRBJ1-5, with TRBD1 identical over 11 bases. The CDR3 length is 17 residues. V gave up 2 bases and J gave up 2 bases; unmatched junction bases: 6. Germline lookup yields CDR1 SGHNT and CDR2 YYREEE (reference sequence).